Presented here are 30 T cell receptor beta chains from one specimen sequenced in a study of blood T cell repertoires in COVID-19. Sequencing used immunoSEQ multiplex PCR; TCRdb keeps in-frame clones, though not all of them. The sample includes around 130,000 clones, roughly 80% of them seen just once. The sequenced sample consisted of peripheral blood. The receptors stem from a woman at least 80 years old with acute or convalescent COVID-19.

V gene TRBV28 combines with J gene TRBJ2-7; a possible D gene is TRBD1 (6 bases). V was cut by 3 bases and J by 0 bases, with 12 bases left in between. Per the germline V gene, CDR1 is MDHEN and CDR2 is SYDVKM. CDR3 length: 15 residues. The CDR3 bases are TGTGCCAGCAGTTTCCGACAGGTTAGCTCCTACGAGCAGTACTTC. Translation gives CASSFRQVSSYEQYF.

The chain combines TRBV7-9 with TRBJ2-3; tentative D call: TRBD2 (5 bases). Trimming took off 0 bases at V and 3 bases at J, with 10 bases between the two ends. The germline CDR1 and CDR2 sequences are SEHNR and FQNEAQ (reference sequence). The CDR3 length is 15 residues. The CDR3 sequence: CASSLAQEVTDTQYF. The CDR3, as DNA: TGTGCCAGCAGCTTAGCGCAGGAGGTGACAGATACGCAGTATTTT.

The chain combines TRBV7-2 with TRBJ1-5; 10 bases are a match to TRBD1. This CDR3 is 15 amino acids long. Trimming cost V 4 bases and J 7 bases; bases outside gene matches: 7. Germline V CDR1 and CDR2: SGHTA, FQGNSA. CDR3 in amino acids: CASSYAGTGVQPQHF. The CDR3 bases are TGTGCCAGCAGCTACGCCGGGACAGGGGTCCAGCCCCAGCATTTT. Full variable domain (outside the CDR3, taken from reference TRBV7-2 and TRBJ1-5): GAGVSQSPSNKVTEKGKDVELRCDPISGHTALYWYRQSLGQGLEFLIYFQGNSAPDKSGLPSDRFSAERTGGSVSTLTIQRTQQEDSAVYLCASSYAGTGVQPQHFGDGTRLSIL.

The V gene is TRBV7-9, the J gene TRBJ1-4, with 9 bases that match TRBD1. The V and J ends lost 0 bases and 6 bases, in that order; junction bases with no gene match: 2. The CDR3 has 15 amino acids. Germline values: CDR1 SEHNR, CDR2 FQNEAQ (reference sequence). The CDR3 here is CASSLARDRDEKLFF. CDR3 nucleotides: TGTGCCAGCAGCTTAGCCCGGGACAGGGATGAAAAACTGTTTTTT.

This chain links TRBV2 with TRBJ1-2; 8 positions match TRBD1. CDR3 length: 15 residues. CDR1 SNHLY and CDR2 FYNNEI come from the germline V gene. The V and J ends lost 7 bases and 6 bases, in that order; junction bases with no gene match: 13. The CDR3 loop is CASTNHQTGDNGYTF. The CDR3 DNA is TGTGCCAGCACCAACCACCAGACAGGGGATAATGGCTACACCTTC.

The genes are TRBV27 and TRBJ2-1; TRBD1 is a possible D gene (6 bases). V was pared by 7 bases and J by 7 bases, with 14 bases between. In germline, CDR1 is MNHEY, CDR2 SMNVEV (reference sequence). This CDR3 has 13 amino acids. The CDR3, as DNA: TGTGCCAGCAAGCACAGGGCGAAGAATGAGCAGTTCTTC. Translated, it gives CASKHRAKNEQFF.

This chain uses TRBV7-9 with TRBJ1-3, with TRBD1 identical over 9 bases. Germline V gives CDR1 SEHNR, CDR2 FQNEAQ (reference sequence). The CDR3 is made up of 17 amino acids. Trimming cost V 6 bases and J 0 bases; bases outside gene matches: 9. CDR3 loop: CASRPRDRANSGNTIYF. The CDR3 region has the DNA TGTGCCAGCAGACCCCGGGACAGGGCTAACTCTGGAAACACCATATATTTT. The full variable domain, in which reference TRBV7-9 and TRBJ1-3 provide the parts outside the CDR3, is DTGVSQNPRHKITKRGQNVTFRCDPISEHNRLYWYRQTLGQGPEFLTYFQNEAQLEKSRLLSDRFSAERPKGSFSTLEIQRTEQGDSAMYLCASRPRDRANSGNTIYFGEGSWLTVV.

This clone was picked up one time. The chain is built from TRBV7-8 and TRBJ1-2; 9 nucleotides line up with TRBD1. This CDR3 is built from 18 residues. Germline V gene data show CDR1 as SGHVS and CDR2 as FQNEAQ. Trimming at V came to 2 bases and at J to 8 bases, leaving 18 bases not matched to a gene. For the CDR3, the DNA is TGTGCCAGCAGCTTAATAGTAAGTTCGAGACAGGGGGTTGAGGGCTACACCTTC. The encoded protein is CASSLIVSSRQGVEGYTF.

The chain recombines TRBV27 with TRBJ1-5; the D gene is possibly TRBD1 (5 bases). Germline V gives CDR1 MNHEY, CDR2 SMNVEV (reference sequence). The CDR3 loop spans 17 amino acids. The V end was cut by 4 bases, the J end by 7 bases, with 23 bases between. This chain's CDR3 is CASSSLPGLKSDQPQHF. CDR3 nucleotide sequence: TGTGCCAGCAGTTCTCTCCCGGGACTCAAATCCGACCAGCCCCAGCATTTT.

The rearrangement uses TRBV10-2 and TRBJ1-4; the D is unclear. In germline, CDR1 is WSHSY, CDR2 SAAADI. The CDR3 has 15 amino acids. The V gene lost 5 bases and the J gene lost 2 bases, with 12 bases spanning the gap. Here the CDR3 reads CASSTGVLTNEKLFF. The CDR3 DNA reads TGCGCCAGCAGTACGGGTGTATTGACTAATGAAAAACTGTTTTTT.

V is TRBV18 and J is TRBJ1-6; 8 bases map to TRBD1. This CDR3 region has 15 residues. CDR1 is KGHSH, CDR2 LQKENI, per germline. V shed 5 bases, J shed 7 bases, and the junction held 7 bases outside the gene matches. The CDR3 DNA sequence: TGTGCCAGCTCATATATAGGACAGGGCAATTCACCCCTCCACTTT. Its translation is CASSYIGQGNSPLHF.

V gene TRBV11-2 combines with J gene TRBJ2-5, with TRBD2 identical over 12 bases. After removal of 4 bases from V and 4 bases from J, the junction contained 7 bases not matched to a gene. Germline CDR1 reads SGHAT; CDR2 reads FQNNGV. This CDR3 region has 16 residues. The CDR3 DNA sequence: TGTGCCAGCAGCTCCAGACTAGCGGGGGCCATAGAGACCCAGTACTTC. This encodes CASSSRLAGAIETQYF.

The rearrangement uses TRBV7-9 and TRBJ2-2; D may be TRBD2 (6 bases). V was pared by 5 bases and J by 4 bases, with 17 bases between. CDR3 length: 16 residues. Looked up from germline, CDR1 is SEHNR and CDR2 is FQNEAQ (reference sequence). The CDR3 region has the DNA TGTGCCAGCAGCGGTACTAAAGGAGGGGTCACCGGGGAGCTGTTTTTT. It codes for CASSGTKGGVTGELFF.

V is TRBV7-3 and J is TRBJ2-3; TRBD2 might be the D (7 bases). Germline V gene lookup returns CDR1 SGHTA and CDR2 FQGTGA. This CDR3 comprises 16 residues. V was cut by 5 bases and J by 2 bases, with 17 bases left in between. The DNA for the CDR3 is TGTGCCAGCAGCCTTATGGGAGGGACACACACAGATACGCAGTATTTT. Protein product: CASSLMGGTHTDTQYF.

V gene TRBV7-9 combines with J gene TRBJ2-1; TRBD2 aligns across 12 bases. This CDR3 spans 17 amino acids. V shed 5 bases and J 4 bases; nucleotides not matched to a gene: 9. Germline loops: CDR1 SEHNR, CDR2 FQNEAQ (reference sequence). For the CDR3, the DNA is TGTGCCAGCAGCCAAAGAAGGACTAGCGGGACTTACAATGAGCAGTTCTTC. Its protein product is CASSQRRTSGTYNEQFF. The full variable domain, completed using reference TRBV7-9 and TRBJ2-1, is DTGVSQNPRHKITKRGQNVTFRCDPISEHNRLYWYRQTLGQGPEFLTYFQNEAQLEKSRLLSDRFSAERPKGSFSTLEIQRTEQGDSAMYLCASSQRRTSGTYNEQFFGPGTRLTVL.

This clone has only a few counts. CDR3 residues: CASSLVWGQAYEQYF. As DNA, the CDR3 is TGCGCCAGCAGCTTGGTGTGGGGACAAGCCTACGAGCAGTACTTC. The V and J genes are TRBV5-1 and TRBJ2-7; D possibly corresponds to TRBD1 (6 bases). CDR3 length: 15 residues. V was shortened by 0 bases and J by 2 bases, with 12 bases between the two germline ends. CDR1 and CDR2 from the germline V gene are SGHRS and YFSETQ. Looking up the rest from reference TRBV5-1 and TRBJ2-7 gives the full variable domain: KAGVTQTPRYLIKTRGQQVTLSCSPISGHRSVSWYQQTPGQGLQFLFEYFSETQRNKGNFPGRFSGRQFSNSRSEMNVSTLELGDSALYLCASSLVWGQAYEQYFGPGTRLTVT.

This clone was recorded once. The chain has TRBV6-6 and TRBJ1-1; the D gene is possibly TRBD1 (5 bases). Trimming cost V 8 bases and J 10 bases, with 20 bases left between them. The V gene's germline CDR1 is MNHNY and CDR2 SVGAGI (reference sequence). The CDR3 consists of 13 residues. CDR3 loop: CASGSGRARVAFF. CDR3 sequence (DNA): TGTGCCAGCGGCTCGGGCAGGGCCCGAGTAGCTTTCTTT.

This chain links TRBV2 with TRBJ1-2, with TRBD1 matching over 10 bases. The germline gives CDR1 SNHLY, CDR2 FYNNEI. This CDR3 is 13 amino acids long. Trimming cost V 6 bases and J 4 bases; bases outside gene matches: 2. CDR3 bases: TGTGCCAGCAGGGGACAGGGGATCTATGGCTACACCTTC. It yields the protein CASRGQGIYGYTF.

J is TRBJ2-7 and V is TRBV11-1; 10 bases are shared with TRBD1. This CDR3 contains 15 residues. Looked up from germline, CDR1 is SGHAT and CDR2 is FQDESV (reference sequence). The V segment lost 5 bases and the J segment 2 bases; nucleotides outside the gene matches: 6. Written as DNA, the CDR3 is TGTGCCAGCAGCCCACAGGACAGGGGGACCTACGAGCAGTACTTC. It encodes CASSPQDRGTYEQYF. The entire variable domain, with the rest obtained from reference TRBV11-1 and TRBJ2-7, is as follows: EAEVAQSPRYKITEKSQAVAFWCDPISGHATLYWYRQILGQGPELLVQFQDESVVDDSQLPKDRFSAERLKGVDSTLKIQPAELGDSAMYLCASSPQDRGTYEQYFGPGTRLTVT.

A single count supports this clone. The CDR3 sequence: CASSPRLAGAKETQYF. CDR3 DNA: TGTGCCAGCAGCCCCAGACTAGCGGGGGCCAAAGAGACCCAGTACTTC. The V and J genes are TRBV5-4 and TRBJ2-5, with TRBD2 matching 12 bases. CDR3 length: 16 amino acids. Germline CDR1 is SGHNT and CDR2 is YYREEE (reference sequence). The J segment lost 3 bases and the V segment lost 4 bases, leaving 7 bases of the junction unmatched.

This clone occurred a few times. This chain joins TRBV19 and TRBJ1-5; D may be TRBD1 (5 bases). Per germline, CDR1 LNHDA and CDR2 SQIVND (reference sequence). V dropped 7 bases and J dropped 4 bases, with 14 bases sitting between them. CDR3 size: 14 residues. The CDR3 reads CASKEQGSNQPQHF. DNA for the CDR3: TGTGCCAGTAAAGAGCAGGGATCGAATCAGCCCCAGCATTTT.

The chain is built from TRBV5-1 and TRBJ2-7; TRBD2 agrees at 9 bases. Germline V gene sequence: CDR1 SGHRS, CDR2 YFSETQ. V lost 1 base to trimming and J lost 4 bases; unmatched junction nucleotides: 12. This CDR3 is 17 amino acids long. CDR3 DNA: TGCGCCAGCAGCTTGTTAGGGTGGCGGGAGGGCCTGTACGAGCAGTACTTC. Amino acids: CASSLLGWREGLYEQYF.

Here the CDR3 DNA reads TGTGCCAGCACCGAAGGGACTAGCGGATACAATGAGCAGTTCTTC. This codes for CASTEGTSGYNEQFF. The chain joins TRBV7-8 to TRBJ2-1; 11 bases map to TRBD2. The germline CDR1 and CDR2 sequences are SGHVS and FQNEAQ. CDR3 length equals 15 residues. The V gene end was trimmed by 7 bases and the J gene end by 4 bases; junction bases not matched to a gene: 6. Complete variable domain (other parts from reference TRBV7-8 and TRBJ2-1): GAGVSQSPRYKVAKRGQDVALRCDPISGHVSLFWYQQALGQGPEFLTYFQNEAQLDKSGLPSDRFFAERPEGSVSTLKIQRTQQEDSAVYLCASTEGTSGYNEQFFGPGTRLTVL.

V gene TRBV12-3 or TRBV12-4 combines with J gene TRBJ2-5; 9 bases fit TRBD2. J was trimmed by 7 bases and V by 7 bases; bases with no gene match: 7. The CDR3 consists of 13 residues. CDR3 sequence: CASIRTSEGTQYF. The CDR3 bases are TGTGCCAGCATTCGGACTAGCGAAGGGACCCAGTACTTC.

The V and J genes are TRBV27 and TRBJ2-1; perhaps TRBD2 as D (5 bases). The CDR3 has 14 amino acids. V was pared by 3 bases and J by 1 base, with 7 bases between. CDR1 and CDR2 from the germline V gene are MNHEY and SMNVEV (reference sequence). The CDR3 DNA sequence: TGTGCCAGCAGTTTTCGGGGATCCTACAATGAGCAGTTCTTC. Amino acid sequence: CASSFRGSYNEQFF.

V gene TRBV24-1 combines with J gene TRBJ1-5; 7 bases line up with TRBD1. The CDR3 covers 19 residues. Germline V gene lookup returns CDR1 KGHDR and CDR2 SFDVKD. The J segment lost 0 bases and the V segment lost 4 bases, leaving 14 bases of the junction unmatched. CDR3 residues: CATSEYRDSAFDSNQPQHF. CDR3 sequence (DNA): TGTGCCACCAGTGAGTACCGGGACAGCGCGTTCGATAGCAATCAGCCCCAGCATTTT.

The chain has TRBV7-2 and TRBJ2-5; 10 bases are a match to TRBD2. The CDR3 is made up of 17 amino acids. After removal of 5 bases from V and 5 bases from J, the junction contained 14 bases not matched to a gene. The germline gives CDR1 SGHTA, CDR2 FQGNSA. CDR3 DNA: TGTGCCAGCAGCCCGAGAAGAGCGGGGGGGCCGTTGGAGACCCAGTACTTC. It translates to CASSPRRAGGPLETQYF.

The chain carries TRBV11-2 and TRBJ1-4; 7 bases line up with TRBD1. This CDR3 is 15 amino acids long. J was trimmed by 4 bases and V by 5 bases; bases with no gene match: 7. Germline CDR1 and CDR2: SGHAT and FQNNGV. The CDR3 sequence: CASSVRQGNNEKLFF. In DNA form, the CDR3 reads TGTGCCAGCAGCGTACGACAGGGCAATAATGAAAAACTGTTTTTT.

This clone came up once. The V call is TRBV2, the J call TRBJ2-1; TRBD1 aligns across 7 bases. Germline-derived CDR1 and CDR2 are SNHLY and FYNNEI. The V segment lost 7 bases and the J segment 3 bases; nucleotides outside the gene matches: 3. CDR3 length: 13 residues. This CDR3 is CASTGTVYNEQFF. In DNA, the CDR3 is TGTGCCAGCACCGGGACAGTCTACAATGAGCAGTTCTTC.

The chain employs TRBV28 and TRBJ1-1; TRBD1 aligns across 10 bases. This CDR3 is built from 14 residues. The V segment lost 6 bases and the J segment 3 bases; nucleotides outside the gene matches: 4. Germline assignment: CDR1 MDHEN and CDR2 SYDVKM. The CDR3 DNA reads TGTGCCAGCAGCATTGGACAGGGGGACACTGAAGCTTTCTTT. Translated: CASSIGQGDTEAFF.